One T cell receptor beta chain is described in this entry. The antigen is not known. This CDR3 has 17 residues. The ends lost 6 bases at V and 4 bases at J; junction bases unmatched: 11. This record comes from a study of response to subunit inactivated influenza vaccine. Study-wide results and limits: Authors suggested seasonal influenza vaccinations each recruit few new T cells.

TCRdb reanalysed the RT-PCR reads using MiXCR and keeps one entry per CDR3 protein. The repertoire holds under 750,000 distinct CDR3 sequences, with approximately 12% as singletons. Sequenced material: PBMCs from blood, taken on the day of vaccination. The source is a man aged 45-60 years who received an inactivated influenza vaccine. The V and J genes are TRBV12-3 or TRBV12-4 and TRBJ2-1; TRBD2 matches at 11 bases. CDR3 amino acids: CASSSIGLAGSYNEQFF. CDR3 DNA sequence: TGTGCCAGCAGCTCTATAGGACTAGCGGGTTCGTACAATGAGCAGTTCTTC.